These T cell receptor beta chains were read from a single sample in a study of T cells in Graves' hyperthyroidism and ophthalmopathy. TCRdb recomputed calls from the multiplex PCR reads with MiXCR, one row per CDR3 protein. The sample has roughly 420,000 distinct CDR3 sequences, about an eighth seen once. Material for sequencing was blood. These receptors were taken from a woman between 18 and 29 years old with Graves' hyperthyroidism. Each CDR3 is given with its conserved first and last residue. A D gene is named only where the DNA matches it firmly. Clone size is not always given. Where it is, it says once, few, many or a class for expanded clones.

v_call: TRBV4-2
j_call: TRBJ2-4
clone_size: NA
d_call: TRBD2
cdr3_aa: CASSQEALAGGQYF
cdr3_nt: TGTGCCAGCAGCCAAGAGGCGCTAGCGGGAGGACAGTACTTC

v_call: TRBV2
j_call: TRBJ1-3
clone_size: few
d_call: NA
cdr3_aa: CASSLEMVGSGNTIYF
cdr3_nt: TGTGCCAGCAGCCTAGAAATGGTTGGATCTGGAAACACCATATATTTT

v_call: TRBV27
j_call: TRBJ1-4
clone_size: few
d_call: NA
cdr3_aa: CASSLGVGARGEKLFF
cdr3_nt: TGTGCCAGCAGCTTAGGCGTGGGGGCGCGGGGGGAAAAACTGTTTTTT

v_call: TRBV9
j_call: TRBJ2-5
clone_size: few
d_call: NA
cdr3_aa: CASTGGGGIETQYF
cdr3_nt: TGTGCCAGCACCGGAGGGGGCGGGATAGAGACCCAGTACTTC

v_call: TRBV28
j_call: TRBJ2-2
clone_size: few
d_call: TRBD1
cdr3_aa: CASRNRGFAGELFF
cdr3_nt: TGTGCCAGCAGGAACAGGGGTTTCGCCGGGGAGCTGTTTTTT

v_call: TRBV9
j_call: TRBJ2-1
clone_size: NA
d_call: NA
cdr3_aa: CASSVGVVPNEQFF
cdr3_nt: TGTGCCAGCAGCGTGGGAGTAGTACCGAATGAGCAGTTCTTC

v_call: TRBV19
j_call: TRBJ2-1
clone_size: many
d_call: NA
cdr3_aa: CASSMLGLSYNEQFF
cdr3_nt: TGTGCCAGTAGTATGTTGGGGTTATCCTACAATGAGCAGTTCTTC

v_call: TRBV19
j_call: TRBJ1-5
clone_size: NA
d_call: NA
cdr3_aa: CASSIGRALSNQPQHF
cdr3_nt: TGTGCCAGTAGTATAGGTAGGGCGTTGAGCAATCAGCCCCAGCATTTT

v_call: TRBV5-8
j_call: TRBJ1-1
clone_size: NA
d_call: TRBD1
cdr3_aa: CASSVGQGNAEAFF
cdr3_nt: TGTGCCAGCAGCGTGGGACAGGGGAACGCTGAAGCTTTCTTT

v_call: TRBV6-1
j_call: TRBJ2-7
clone_size: few
d_call: NA
cdr3_aa: CASSKGLTYEQYF
cdr3_nt: TGTGCCAGCAGCAAAGGACTGACCTACGAGCAGTACTTC

v_call: TRBV27
j_call: TRBJ2-2
clone_size: few
d_call: NA
cdr3_aa: CASSLAGRGTRELFF
cdr3_nt: TGTGCCAGCAGTCTTGCGGGGAGAGGCACCAGGGAGCTGTTTTTT

v_call: TRBV4-2
j_call: TRBJ2-3
clone_size: few
d_call: TRBD2
cdr3_aa: CASSQDGAGGPAGTDTQYF
cdr3_nt: TGTGCCAGCAGCCAAGACGGGGCGGGAGGGCCGGCGGGCACAGATACGCAGTATTTT

v_call: TRBV29-1
j_call: TRBJ2-3
clone_size: NA
d_call: NA
cdr3_aa: CSVPGRNTDTQYF
cdr3_nt: TGCAGCGTGCCGGGACGGAACACAGATACGCAGTATTTT

v_call: TRBV25-1
j_call: TRBJ2-7
clone_size: few
d_call: NA
cdr3_aa: CASSGLVEGLTQQYF
cdr3_nt: TGTGCCAGCAGTGGACTCGTTGAGGGCCTTACGCAGCAGTACTTC

v_call: TRBV2
j_call: TRBJ1-4
clone_size: many
d_call: NA
cdr3_aa: CASSEAREIRKLFF
cdr3_nt: TGTGCCAGCAGTGAAGCGCGGGAGATCAGAAAACTGTTTTTT

v_call: TRBV7-3
j_call: TRBJ2-7
clone_size: many
d_call: TRBD2
cdr3_aa: CASSPMTSGRNREQYF
cdr3_nt: TGTGCCAGCAGCCCCATGACTAGCGGGAGAAATCGGGAGCAGTACTTC

v_call: TRBV9
j_call: TRBJ1-2
clone_size: few
d_call: TRBD1
cdr3_aa: CASSVRDSLFYGYTF
cdr3_nt: TGTGCCAGCAGCGTAAGGGACAGCCTCTTCTATGGCTACACCTTC

v_call: TRBV5-6
j_call: TRBJ1-1
clone_size: few
d_call: NA
cdr3_aa: CASSLLTENTEAFF
cdr3_nt: TGTGCCAGCAGCTTGTTAACAGAGAACACTGAAGCTTTCTTT

v_call: TRBV7-2
j_call: TRBJ2-7
clone_size: many
d_call: NA
cdr3_aa: CASSLARWGYEQYF
cdr3_nt: TGTGCCAGCAGCTTAGCACGGTGGGGGTACGAGCAGTACTTC

v_call: TRBV28
j_call: TRBJ1-2
clone_size: many
d_call: NA
cdr3_aa: CASSVTWQEEDYGYTF
cdr3_nt: TGTGCCAGCAGCGTCACGTGGCAGGAAGAAGACTATGGCTACACCTTC

v_call: TRBV20-1
j_call: TRBJ2-1
clone_size: many
d_call: TRBD2
cdr3_aa: CSAASTSGRMSYNEQFF
cdr3_nt: TGCAGTGCTGCATCGACTAGCGGGAGAATGAGCTACAATGAGCAGTTCTTC

v_call: TRBV11-2
j_call: TRBJ2-7
clone_size: many
d_call: TRBD2
cdr3_aa: CASSLEGLAGTYEQYF
cdr3_nt: TGTGCCAGCAGCTTAGAAGGCCTAGCGGGAACCTACGAGCAGTACTTC

v_call: TRBV6-1
j_call: TRBJ2-7
clone_size: many
d_call: NA
cdr3_aa: CASSRATGEQYF
cdr3_nt: TGTGCCAGCAGTCGGGCCACGGGAGAGCAGTACTTC

v_call: TRBV6-1
j_call: TRBJ2-1
clone_size: many
d_call: TRBD2
cdr3_aa: CASSEAGTSLHEQFF
cdr3_nt: TGTGCCAGCAGTGAAGCCGGGACTAGTTTGCATGAGCAGTTCTTC

v_call: TRBV7-9
j_call: TRBJ2-7
clone_size: many
d_call: NA
cdr3_aa: CASSPGLKGEAYEQYF
cdr3_nt: TGTGCCAGCAGCCCGGGCCTAAAGGGGGAGGCCTACGAGCAGTACTTC

v_call: TRBV7-9
j_call: TRBJ1-1
clone_size: many
d_call: NA
cdr3_aa: CASSLDSPFF
cdr3_nt: TGTGCCAGCAGCTTAGATAGTCCTTTCTTT

v_call: TRBV30
j_call: TRBJ1-5
clone_size: many
d_call: NA
cdr3_aa: CAWSEGGNQPQHF
cdr3_nt: TGTGCCTGGTCAGAAGGAGGCAATCAGCCCCAGCATTTT

v_call: TRBV25-1
j_call: TRBJ1-2
clone_size: NA
d_call: NA
cdr3_aa: CASREEDRMSYTF
cdr3_nt: TGTGCCAGCAGGGAGGAAGACAGAATGAGCTACACCTTC

v_call: TRBV4-1
j_call: TRBJ2-5
clone_size: few
d_call: NA
cdr3_aa: CASSQVRGGETQYF
cdr3_nt: TGCGCCAGCAGCCAAGTGCGGGGTGGAGAGACCCAGTACTTC

v_call: TRBV19
j_call: TRBJ1-2
clone_size: many
d_call: NA
cdr3_aa: CATRGGLYGYTF
cdr3_nt: TGTGCCACCCGGGGGGGGCTCTATGGCTACACCTTC

v_call: TRBV29-1
j_call: TRBJ1-3
clone_size: many
d_call: NA
cdr3_aa: CSVEDQGHRNTIYF
cdr3_nt: TGCAGCGTTGAAGATCAAGGACATAGAAACACCATATATTTT

v_call: TRBV28
j_call: TRBJ1-3
clone_size: many
d_call: TRBD1
cdr3_aa: CASSLLTGGSGNTIYF
cdr3_nt: TGTGCCAGCAGTTTATTGACAGGGGGCTCTGGAAACACCATATATTTT

v_call: TRBV30
j_call: TRBJ1-1
clone_size: many
d_call: NA
cdr3_aa: CARDILMNTEAFF
cdr3_nt: TGTGCCAGGGACATCCTTATGAACACTGAAGCTTTCTTT